The clone carrying this TCR beta chain came up many times. Its matching antigen is unknown. This entry comes from a study of shared clonotypes between healthy human individuals. Whole-study results and caveats: Shared across a handful of donors were roughly 5% of the naive CD4 clonotypes.

Clones were read by immunoSEQ multiplex PCR, and TCRdb kept only the in-frame ones, dropping some. Here the sample spans about 1.1 million clones, around 77% being singletons. The donors were all Caucasian adults (living in Nashville, Tennessee). The clonotype originates from a man between 18 and 29 years old in good health. Some clones in this sample may be carry-over from other donors' samples. The source material was memory CD4+ T cells from PBMCs. Documented subset: CD45RA-negative fraction.

CDR3 sequence: CASSQDRGRWDYGYTF. The DNA for the CDR3 is TGTGCCAGCAGCCAAGACAGGGGGCGTTGGGACTATGGCTACACCTTC. The chain links TRBV7-2 to TRBJ1-2, with TRBD1 matching 10 bases. V dropped 5 bases and J dropped 3; count of bases not matched to a gene: 9. The CDR3 has 16 residues. Germline assignment: CDR1 SGHTA and CDR2 FQGNSA.